The rows below give T cell receptor beta chains drawn from one sample of a study of T-cell reconstitution after alpha-beta-depleted transplantation in children. TCRdb re-called the PCR reads with MiXCR, one entry per CDR3 protein. Among about 400,000 distinct CDR3 sequences listed, about 20% were seen once. Specimen: PBMCs from the stem cell graft donor, collected from the stem cell graft. Receptors originate from a human donor who donated a stem cell graft to a child with acute myeloid leukemia. CDR3s include the opening cysteine and the closing phenylalanine or tryptophan. D genes are given only for firm matches. Size values are once, few and many counts, or a class for expanded clones, and some rows have none.

>15|TRBV5-1|NA|NA|TRBJ2-2
TGCGCCAGCAGCTTGGCCCCACTGGAGACCGGGGAGCTGTTTTTT
CASSLAPLETGELFF
>15|TRBV24-1|NA|TRBD1|TRBJ2-5
TGTGCCACCAGTGAGGACCAGGGGGCGGGAGAGACCCAGTACTTC
CATSEDQGAGETQYF
>15|TRBV20-1|few|NA|TRBJ1-1
TGCAGTGCTGGTGGACAGCTCTCCCTGGGCACTGAAGCTTTCTTT
CSAGGQLSLGTEAFF
>15|TRBV3-1|once|NA|TRBJ2-6
TGTGCCAGCAGCAAGGGGATCTCTGGGGCCAACGTCCTGACTTTC
CASSKGISGANVLTF
>13|TRBV29-1|many|NA|TRBJ2-1
TGCAGCGTTGACGAGAGCTCCTACAATGAGCAGTTCTTC
CSVDESSYNEQFF
>15|TRBV14|NA|TRBD1|TRBJ2-7
TGTGCCAGCAGCCGCAGACAGGGCAGATCCTACGAGCAGTACTTC
CASSRRQGRSYEQYF
>15|TRBV12-3/TRBV12-4|NA|TRBD1|TRBJ1-1
TGTGCCAGCAGTTCCCACTCAGGGGGTTACACTGAAGCTTTCTTT
CASSSHSGGYTEAFF
>13|TRBV29-1|many|NA|TRBJ2-3
TGCAGCGTTGCACAGAGCGGCACAGATACGCAGTATTTT
CSVAQSGTDTQYF
>15|TRBV12-3/TRBV12-4|many|TRBD2|TRBJ2-1
TGTGCCAGCAGTTTAGCTGGGACTAGCGGGAATGAGCAGTTCTTC
CASSLAGTSGNEQFF
>16|TRBV12-3/TRBV12-4|NA|TRBD2|TRBJ2-1
TGTGCCAGCAGTCTCCGCGCGGGAGGCACTAGCGATGAGCAGTTCTTC
CASSLRAGGTSDEQFF
>14|TRBV20-1|many|NA|TRBJ2-1
TGCAGTGCTAGACCATCCCGTACCTACAATGAGCAGTTCTTC
CSARPSRTYNEQFF
>15|TRBV4-1|NA|NA|TRBJ1-1
TGTGCCAGCAGCCGATACAGGGCCCGTGACACTGAAGCTTTCTTT
CASSRYRARDTEAFF
>15|TRBV5-1|many|NA|TRBJ2-1
TGCGCCAGCAGCTTGAGCGGGTACTCCTACAATGAGCAGTTCTTC
CASSLSGYSYNEQFF
>17|TRBV7-9|NA|TRBD2|TRBJ2-3
TGTGCCAGCAGCACGAGGACTAGCGGGACCTCCACAGATACGCAGTATTTT
CASSTRTSGTSTDTQYF
>16|TRBV20-1|many|NA|TRBJ1-5
TGCAGTGCTAGTCCCGGGGTTTCGTTTAGCAATCAGCCCCAGCATTTT
CSASPGVSFSNQPQHF
>16|TRBV6-1|few|NA|TRBJ2-3
TGTGCCAGCAGCCGCAAAGGGATACTGCCCACAGATACGCAGTATTTT
CASSRKGILPTDTQYF
>14|TRBV4-3|many|NA|TRBJ2-1
TGCGCCAGCAGCCAAGAAGGGACCGTTTATGAGCAGTTCTTC
CASSQEGTVYEQFF
>16|TRBV20-1|NA|NA|TRBJ1-1
TGCAGTGCTAGAGTTCTAGGACAGCGATCCAACACTGAAGCTTTCTTT
CSARVLGQRSNTEAFF
>14|TRBV25-1|NA|NA|TRBJ1-1
TGTGCCAGCAGTGCCGATTGGGCCAACACTGAAGCTTTCTTT
CASSADWANTEAFF
>13|TRBV5-1|many|TRBD1|TRBJ1-1
TGCGCCAGCTCAGACAGGGTCAACACTGAAGCTTTCTTT
CASSDRVNTEAFF
>12|TRBV29-1|many|NA|TRBJ1-2
TGCAGCGTTGAATTCGGAGTCCATGGCTACACCTTC
CSVEFGVHGYTF
>15|TRBV25-1|few|NA|TRBJ2-5
TGTGCCAGCAGATCCTCCGGGACACGAGGGGAGACCCAGTACTTC
CASRSSGTRGETQYF
>15|TRBV27|NA|TRBD2|TRBJ2-7
TGTGCCAGCAGTCTTGGGACTAGCCTAGCCTACGAGCAGTACTTC
CASSLGTSLAYEQYF
>14|TRBV5-6|NA|TRBD1|TRBJ1-4
TGTGCCAGCAGCGAGGGACAGCACTATGAAAAACTGTTTTTT
CASSEGQHYEKLFF
>15|TRBV6-5|few|TRBD2|TRBJ2-7
TGTGCCAGCAGACTCGGACTAGCGGGGTCCTACGAGCAGTACTTC
CASRLGLAGSYEQYF
>12|TRBV20-1|many|TRBD2|TRBJ2-7
TGCAGTGCTAGTCTGGGGAGGGGAGAGCAGTACTTC
CSASLGRGEQYF
>16|TRBV29-1|few|TRBD2|TRBJ2-7
TGCAGCGTTGAACGAGGGGGGACTAGCGGGAGCAGGGAGCAGTACTTC
CSVERGGTSGSREQYF
>13|TRBV20-1|many|NA|TRBJ2-1
TGCAGTGCCGACAGGAGCTCCTACAATGAGCAGTTCTTC
CSADRSSYNEQFF
>19|TRBV5-1|few|NA|TRBJ1-3
TGCGCCAGCAGCTTGGATGTGAGGGCAGGGACCTATCCTGGAAACACCATATATTTT
CASSLDVRAGTYPGNTIYF
>14|TRBV6-5|few|TRBD2|TRBJ2-5
TGTGCCAGCAGTTGGACTAGCGGGATCGAGACCCAGTACTTC
CASSWTSGIETQYF